This is a list of T cell receptor beta chains from one sample in a study of cytomegalovirus exposure and HLA in healthy donors. TCRdb keeps only in-frame clones here, not all; method: immunoSEQ multiplex PCR. The sample includes around 210,000 clones, around 84% of them seen just once. The specimen was PBMCs. These receptors all stem from a girl aged 2-9 years in good health and CMV-seronegative. The CDR3 runs from the conserved cysteine through the conserved F or W.

j_call | v_call | cdr3_aa
TRBJ2-7 | TRBV9 | CASSPRTSGNEQYF
TRBJ2-7 | TRBV27 | CASRIAGFSYEQYF
TRBJ2-2 | TRBV7-9 | CASSTTGDGYTNTGELFF
TRBJ2-3 | TRBV4-1 | CASSQPTGELTQYF
TRBJ2-5 | TRBV7-3 | CASSPLGLAQETQYF
TRBJ2-3 | TRBV9 | CASSVGRDRDTDTQYF
TRBJ2-3 | TRBV6-4 | CASSPGLFGSTDTQYF
TRBJ2-5 | TRBV2 | CASSEALGGGREETQYF
TRBJ1-5 | TRBV6-5 | CASKPGSGNDQPQHF
TRBJ1-2 | TRBV30 | CAWMGAGGGYTF
TRBJ1-5 | TRBV6-1 | CASSEVKGVQPQHF
TRBJ2-3 | TRBV1 | CTSSGKTSGGDNHPTDTQYF
TRBJ1-1 | TRBV30 | CAWASGIGNTEAFF
TRBJ1-2 | TRBV30 | CAWSNAAGTYGYTF
TRBJ2-1 | TRBV6-5 | CASSRKQGFGEQFF
TRBJ2-3 | TRBV5-1 | CASSSGWTPLELTDTQYF
TRBJ2-5 | TRBV27 | CASRLAGVETQYF
TRBJ1-5 | TRBV7-9 | CASSFWDRGRRGQPQHF
TRBJ2-1 | TRBV7-2 | CASSLMGTSGMDEQFF
TRBJ2-7 | TRBV6-1 | CASGFWGSFYEQYF
TRBJ1-4 | TRBV6-1 | CASSARQGVGEKLFF
TRBJ1-3 | TRBV11-1 | CASSKGTGRNPGNTIYF
TRBJ1-2 | TRBV7-9 | CASSQKLALGGSYGYTF
TRBJ1-5 | TRBV29-1 | CSFGTGADQPQHF
TRBJ1-2 | TRBV13 | CASSASRDSPNYGYTF
TRBJ2-3 | TRBV5-8 | CASSLVSSSGVTDTQYF
TRBJ1-2 | TRBV5-1 | CASSLPTGGNYGYTF
TRBJ1-6 | TRBV7-9 | CASRFGTVYNSPLHF
TRBJ1-1 | TRBV30 | CAWETTGGAEAFF
TRBJ2-7 | TRBV7-2 | CASSLELAPYEQYF
TRBJ2-4 | TRBV6-6 | CASSSLAGGAKNIQYF
TRBJ2-1 | TRBV7-2 | CASSFRGGSYNNEQFF